A selection of T cell receptor beta chains follows, all from one sample in a study of blood T cell repertoires in COVID-19. The protocol was immunoSEQ multiplex PCR, while the TCRdb copy is restricted to in-frame clones and leaves out a portion. The sample consists of 130,000 to 150,000 clones, approximately 85% of them appearing once. The sample consisted of peripheral blood. Source of these receptors: a woman in her sixties or seventies with COVID-19, enrolled during active disease. CDR3s include the opening cysteine and the closing phenylalanine or tryptophan. Each record gives: V gene, clone size, D gene, J gene, CDR3 protein, CDR3 DNA. A D gene is named only where the DNA matches it firmly. Clone size is stated in some rows and not others, as once, few, many or a class when expanded.

v_gene: TRBV5-1
abundance: .
d_gene: TRBD1
j_gene: TRBJ1-2
CDR3aa: CASSLAQGARGYGYTF
CDR3nt: TGCGCCAGCAGCTTGGCCCAGGGGGCTCGGGGCTATGGCTACACCTTC

v_gene: TRBV6-2/TRBV6-3
abundance: few
d_gene: TRBD1
j_gene: TRBJ1-1
CDR3aa: CASSYSSRTGGLGTEAFF
CDR3nt: TGTGCCAGCAGTTACTCCTCTAGGACAGGGGGATTAGGCACTGAAGCTTTCTTT

v_gene: TRBV7-9
abundance: .
d_gene: .
j_gene: TRBJ1-5
CDR3aa: CASSLASGNQPQHF
CDR3nt: TGTGCCAGCAGCTTAGCATCCGGCAATCAGCCCCAGCATTTT

v_gene: TRBV18
abundance: .
d_gene: .
j_gene: TRBJ2-7
CDR3aa: CASSPGGPDSYEQYF
CDR3nt: TGTGCCAGCTCACCGGGGGGACCCGACTCCTACGAGCAGTACTTC

v_gene: TRBV20-1
abundance: .
d_gene: .
j_gene: TRBJ1-4
CDR3aa: CSAGEEKLFF
CDR3nt: TGCAGTGCCGGGGAGGAAAAACTGTTTTTT

v_gene: TRBV24-1
abundance: .
d_gene: TRBD1
j_gene: TRBJ1-2
CDR3aa: CATRWDRAYGYTF
CDR3nt: TGTGCCACCAGGTGGGACAGGGCATATGGCTACACCTTC

v_gene: TRBV6-4
abundance: .
d_gene: TRBD2
j_gene: TRBJ2-1
CDR3aa: CASSDWRGEQFF
CDR3nt: TGTGCCAGCAGTGACTGGCGGGGGGAGCAGTTCTTC

v_gene: TRBV5-1
abundance: .
d_gene: .
j_gene: TRBJ2-5
CDR3aa: CASRFEETQYF
CDR3nt: TGCGCCAGCAGATTCGAAGAGACCCAGTACTTC

v_gene: TRBV4-3
abundance: once
d_gene: TRBD1
j_gene: TRBJ2-7
CDR3aa: CASSQGPGGEQYF
CDR3nt: TGCGCCAGCAGCCAAGGCCCAGGGGGCGAGCAGTACTTC

v_gene: TRBV29-1
abundance: .
d_gene: TRBD1
j_gene: TRBJ2-2
CDR3aa: CSVRTGEAGELFF
CDR3nt: TGCAGCGTTCGGACAGGGGAAGCCGGGGAGCTGTTTTTT

v_gene: TRBV18
abundance: .
d_gene: TRBD1
j_gene: TRBJ1-5
CDR3aa: CASSQSGTGGGQPQHF
CDR3nt: TGTGCCAGCTCACAATCCGGGACAGGGGGCGGTCAGCCCCAGCATTTT

v_gene: TRBV5-1
abundance: .
d_gene: TRBD1
j_gene: TRBJ2-7
CDR3aa: CASRSGTGGSYEQYF
CDR3nt: TGCGCCAGCAGATCCGGGACAGGGGGATCCTACGAGCAGTACTTC

v_gene: TRBV29-1
abundance: .
d_gene: TRBD1
j_gene: TRBJ1-2
CDR3aa: CSVFILDRSSYGYTF
CDR3nt: TGCAGCGTCTTCATCCTGGACAGGAGTAGCTATGGCTACACCTTC

v_gene: TRBV7-7
abundance: once
d_gene: TRBD1
j_gene: TRBJ1-5
CDR3aa: CASSLRDRGHQPQHF
CDR3nt: TGTGCTAGCAGCTTGCGGGACAGGGGACATCAGCCCCAGCATTTT

v_gene: TRBV2
abundance: .
d_gene: TRBD1
j_gene: TRBJ1-1
CDR3aa: CASSGTGKYTEAFF
CDR3nt: TGTGCCAGCAGCGGGACAGGGAAATACACTGAAGCTTTCTTT

v_gene: TRBV5-6
abundance: .
d_gene: .
j_gene: TRBJ1-2
CDR3aa: CASSLNRRVYGYTF
CDR3nt: TGTGCCAGCAGCTTGAACAGGCGAGTCTATGGCTACACCTTC

v_gene: TRBV5-3
abundance: once
d_gene: TRBD1
j_gene: TRBJ2-7
CDR3aa: CARSLDGGDRIYEQYF
CDR3nt: TGTGCCAGAAGCTTGGACGGTGGGGACAGGATCTACGAGCAGTACTTC

v_gene: TRBV2
abundance: few
d_gene: TRBD2
j_gene: TRBJ2-7
CDR3aa: CAEGGVRYEQYF
CDR3nt: TGTGCCGAGGGAGGGGTACGGTACGAGCAGTACTTC

v_gene: TRBV19
abundance: .
d_gene: .
j_gene: TRBJ2-2
CDR3aa: CASSTQGSGELFF
CDR3nt: TGTGCCAGTAGTACCCAGGGGTCCGGGGAGCTGTTTTTT

v_gene: TRBV6-4
abundance: .
d_gene: .
j_gene: TRBJ2-4
CDR3aa: CASSDLLWESFNKNIQYF
CDR3nt: TGTGCCAGCAGTGACCTGCTATGGGAGAGTTTCAACAAAAACATTCAGTACTTC

v_gene: TRBV5-4
abundance: .
d_gene: TRBD1
j_gene: TRBJ1-2
CDR3aa: CASSSDRGLIYGYTF
CDR3nt: TGTGCCAGCAGCTCGGACAGGGGGCTAATCTATGGCTACACCTTC

v_gene: TRBV7-3
abundance: .
d_gene: .
j_gene: TRBJ2-4
CDR3aa: CASSSSGPGGDIQYF
CDR3nt: TGTGCCAGCAGCTCCTCAGGACCTGGAGGGGACATTCAGTACTTC

v_gene: TRBV5-1
abundance: .
d_gene: .
j_gene: TRBJ1-1
CDR3aa: CASSSRVFTEAFF
CDR3nt: TGCGCCAGCAGCTCGAGGGTTTTCACTGAAGCTTTCTTT

v_gene: TRBV14
abundance: .
d_gene: .
j_gene: TRBJ2-2
CDR3aa: CASSQSYTGELFF
CDR3nt: TGTGCCAGCAGCCAATCATACACCGGGGAGCTGTTTTTT

v_gene: TRBV10-3
abundance: .
d_gene: .
j_gene: TRBJ2-3
CDR3aa: CAISESQGFTDTQYF
CDR3nt: TGTGCCATCAGTGAGTCGCAGGGGTTCACAGATACGCAGTATTTT

v_gene: TRBV12-3/TRBV12-4
abundance: .
d_gene: TRBD1
j_gene: TRBJ1-2
CDR3aa: CASSLGQGYGYTF
CDR3nt: TGTGCCAGCAGTTTGGGACAGGGCTATGGCTACACCTTC

v_gene: TRBV3-1/TRBV3-2
abundance: .
d_gene: TRBD2
j_gene: TRBJ2-7
CDR3aa: CASSQDLSSGYEQYF
CDR3nt: TGTGCCAGCAGCCAAGATCTGTCTAGCGGCTACGAGCAGTACTTC

v_gene: TRBV6-4
abundance: .
d_gene: .
j_gene: TRBJ2-3
CDR3aa: CASSDSGLLTDTQYF
CDR3nt: TGTGCCAGCAGTGACTCGGGACTCCTCACAGATACGCAGTATTTT

v_gene: TRBV5-1
abundance: .
d_gene: .
j_gene: TRBJ2-5
CDR3aa: CASSLGNREQETQYF
CDR3nt: TGCGCCAGCAGCTTAGGAAACAGGGAACAAGAGACCCAGTACTTC

v_gene: TRBV9
abundance: .
d_gene: .
j_gene: TRBJ1-4
CDR3aa: CASSGIDGDEKLFF
CDR3nt: TGTGCCAGCAGCGGTATCGATGGAGATGAAAAACTGTTTTTT

v_gene: TRBV3-1/TRBV3-2
abundance: few
d_gene: TRBD1
j_gene: TRBJ2-7
CDR3aa: CASSQNPGQGTNEQYF
CDR3nt: TGTGCCAGCAGCCAAAATCCGGGACAGGGGACGAACGAGCAGTACTTC

v_gene: TRBV7-9
abundance: .
d_gene: TRBD1
j_gene: TRBJ1-4
CDR3aa: CASTGGQLREKLFF
CDR3nt: TGTGCCAGCACAGGGGGCCAGTTGAGGGAAAAACTGTTTTTT

v_gene: TRBV5-4
abundance: .
d_gene: TRBD2
j_gene: TRBJ2-5
CDR3aa: CASSRLAGEQETQYF
CDR3nt: TGTGCCAGCAGCCGACTAGCGGGGGAGCAAGAGACCCAGTACTTC

v_gene: TRBV4-3
abundance: .
d_gene: TRBD2
j_gene: TRBJ2-3
CDR3aa: CASSSSGGTDTQYF
CDR3nt: TGCGCCAGCAGCTCCAGCGGGGGCACAGATACGCAGTATTTT

v_gene: TRBV2
abundance: once
d_gene: .
j_gene: TRBJ1-1
CDR3aa: CASSYQEDITEAFF
CDR3nt: TGTGCCAGCAGTTATCAGGAGGATATCACTGAAGCTTTCTTT

v_gene: TRBV5-1
abundance: .
d_gene: .
j_gene: TRBJ1-5
CDR3aa: CASSMADNQPQHF
CDR3nt: TGCGCCAGCAGTATGGCAGACAATCAGCCCCAGCATTTT

v_gene: TRBV27
abundance: .
d_gene: .
j_gene: TRBJ1-2
CDR3aa: CASSPGLTDSTGYTF
CDR3nt: TGTGCCAGCAGCCCTGGGCTTACGGACAGCACGGGCTACACCTTC

v_gene: TRBV4-1
abundance: .
d_gene: TRBD1
j_gene: TRBJ2-7
CDR3aa: CASSHTGTGYEQYF
CDR3nt: TGCGCCAGCAGCCACACCGGGACAGGCTACGAGCAGTACTTC

v_gene: TRBV9
abundance: .
d_gene: .
j_gene: TRBJ2-5
CDR3aa: CASSVVAGQWETQYF
CDR3nt: TGTGCCAGCAGCGTAGTGGCAGGGCAGTGGGAGACCCAGTACTTC

v_gene: TRBV27
abundance: .
d_gene: TRBD2
j_gene: TRBJ2-3
CDR3aa: CASSPLGLADATDTQYF
CDR3nt: TGTGCCAGCAGTCCACTCGGACTAGCGGATGCCACAGATACGCAGTATTTT

v_gene: TRBV9
abundance: .
d_gene: TRBD1
j_gene: TRBJ1-1
CDR3aa: CASSARDREFTEAFF
CDR3nt: TGTGCCAGCAGCGCCCGGGACAGGGAATTCACTGAAGCTTTCTTT